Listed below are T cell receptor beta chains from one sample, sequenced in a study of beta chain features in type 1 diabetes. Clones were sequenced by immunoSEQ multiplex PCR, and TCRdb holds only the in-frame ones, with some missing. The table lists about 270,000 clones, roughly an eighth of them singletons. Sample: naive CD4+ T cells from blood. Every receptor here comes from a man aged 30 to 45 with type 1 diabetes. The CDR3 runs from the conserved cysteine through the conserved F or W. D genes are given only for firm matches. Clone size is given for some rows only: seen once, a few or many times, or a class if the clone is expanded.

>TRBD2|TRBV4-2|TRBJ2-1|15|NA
TGTGCCAGCAGCCAAGACCTTAGCGGGAGGGCGATTGGGTTCTTC
CASSQDLSGRAIGFF
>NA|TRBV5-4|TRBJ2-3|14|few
TGTGCCAGCAGCTCAGAGGGAGGCACAGATACGCAGTATTTT
CASSSEGGTDTQYF
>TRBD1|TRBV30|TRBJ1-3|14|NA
TGTGCCTGGAGCCCCAGGGGGTTTGGAAACACCATATATTTT
CAWSPRGFGNTIYF
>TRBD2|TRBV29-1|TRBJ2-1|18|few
TGCAGCGTTGAACTCCTTCCTAGCGGGAGTCGATCGTACAATGAGCAGTTCTTC
CSVELLPSGSRSYNEQFF
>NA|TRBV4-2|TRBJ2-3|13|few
TGTGCCAGCAGCCAAGTAGCGACGGATACGCAGTATTTT
CASSQVATDTQYF
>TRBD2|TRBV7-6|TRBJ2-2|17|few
TGTGCCAGCAGCTTCGGCACCGGGACTACCTACACCGGGGAGCTGTTTTTT
CASSFGTGTTYTGELFF
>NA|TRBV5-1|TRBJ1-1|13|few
TGCGCCAGCAGCACCGGCGGGAACACTGAAGCTTTCTTT
CASSTGGNTEAFF
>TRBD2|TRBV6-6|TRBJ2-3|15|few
TGTGCCAGCAGGTCGACTAGCGGAGACACAGATACGCAGTATTTT
CASRSTSGDTDTQYF
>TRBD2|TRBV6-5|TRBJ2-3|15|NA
TGTGCCAGCAGTTCGACTAGCGGAGGGGCAGATACGCAGTATTTT
CASSSTSGGADTQYF
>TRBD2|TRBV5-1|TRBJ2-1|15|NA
TGCGCCAGCAGCCTCCAACTAGCGGGAGGGCATGAGCAGTTCTTC
CASSLQLAGGHEQFF
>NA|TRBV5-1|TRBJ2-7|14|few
TGCGCCAGCAGCTTGGGACAGGTGGGTGACGAGCAGTACTTC
CASSLGQVGDEQYF
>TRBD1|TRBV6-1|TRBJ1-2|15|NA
TGTGCCAGCAGCCACCAGGCAGGGGGCGACTATGGCTACACCTTC
CASSHQAGGDYGYTF
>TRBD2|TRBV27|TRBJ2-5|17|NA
TGTGCCAGCAGTTTAGGTCTGGGACTAGCGCAACAAGAGACCCAGTACTTC
CASSLGLGLAQQETQYF
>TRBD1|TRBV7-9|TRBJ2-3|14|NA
TGTGCCAGCAGCTTCGGACAGGGCACAGATACGCAGTATTTT
CASSFGQGTDTQYF
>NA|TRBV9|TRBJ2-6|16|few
TGTGCCAGCAGCGTCCGCGGGGAAGCTGGGGCCAACGTCCTGACTTTC
CASSVRGEAGANVLTF
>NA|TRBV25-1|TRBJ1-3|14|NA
TGTGCCAGCAGTGAAGCGGTACACGGAAACACCATATATTTT
CASSEAVHGNTIYF
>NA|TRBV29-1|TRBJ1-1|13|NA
TGCAGCGCCCGAGGCCAAATGAACACTGAAGCTTTCTTT
CSARGQMNTEAFF
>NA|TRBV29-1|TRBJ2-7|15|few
TGCAGCGTTGGTAGGGGATCAGACGGGTTCGGCGAGCAGTACTTC
CSVGRGSDGFGEQYF
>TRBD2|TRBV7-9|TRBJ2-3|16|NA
TGTGCCAGCAGCTTAGGGCTAGCGGGGTACACAGATACGCAGTATTTT
CASSLGLAGYTDTQYF
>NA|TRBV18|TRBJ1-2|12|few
TGTGCCAGCTCCCCCGACAGGAGTGGATTGGGATTC
CASSPDRSGLGF
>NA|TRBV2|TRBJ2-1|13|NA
TGTGCCAGCAGTAGCGTCGCCTACAATGAGCAGTTCTTC
CASSSVAYNEQFF
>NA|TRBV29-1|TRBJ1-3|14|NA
TGCAGCGCCATTCCAGGGACAACTGGAAACACCATATATTTT
CSAIPGTTGNTIYF
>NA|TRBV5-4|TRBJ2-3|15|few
TGTGCCAGCAGCTTCCGGATCGGTGGCGGAGATACGCAGTATTTT
CASSFRIGGGDTQYF
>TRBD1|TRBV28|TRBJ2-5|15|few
TGTGCCAGCAGTTCCGCTGGGACAGTCCAAGAGACCCAGTACTTC
CASSSAGTVQETQYF
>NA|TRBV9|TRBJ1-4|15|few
TGTGCCAGCAGCGTAGACCCAGGCCTCAATGAAAAACTGTTTTTT
CASSVDPGLNEKLFF
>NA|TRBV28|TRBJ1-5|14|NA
TGTGCCAGCAGTTATGGTCACCGGTATCAGCCCCAGCATTTT
CASSYGHRYQPQHF
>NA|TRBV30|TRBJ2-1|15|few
TGTGCCTGGAGTTTGGTGCGACTAGGTATCAATGAGCAGTTCTTC
CAWSLVRLGINEQFF
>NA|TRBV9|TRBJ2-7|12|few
TGTGCCAGCAGCGTAGCTGCGGGTCAGCAGTACTTC
CASSVAAGQQYF
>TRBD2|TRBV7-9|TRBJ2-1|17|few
TGTGCCAGCAGCCCCCTGTTGACTAGCGGGAGTACGAATGAGCAGTTCTTC
CASSPLLTSGSTNEQFF
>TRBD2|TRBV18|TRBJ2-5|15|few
TGTGCCAGCTCTCGGGGGACTAGCGCACAAGAGACCCAGTACTTC
CASSRGTSAQETQYF
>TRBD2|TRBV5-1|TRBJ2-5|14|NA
TGCGCCAGCAGCTTGGCCGGGGGGACGGAGACCCAGTACTTC
CASSLAGGTETQYF
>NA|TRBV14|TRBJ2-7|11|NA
TGTGCCAGCGGATTTACGGGGGAGCAGTACTTC
CASGFTGEQYF
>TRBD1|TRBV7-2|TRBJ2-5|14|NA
TGTGCCAGCAGCCCGACAGGGCTGCAAGAGACCCAGTACTTC
CASSPTGLQETQYF
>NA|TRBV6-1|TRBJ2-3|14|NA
TGTGCCAGCATTCTGACAGGAAGCACAGATACGCAGTATTTT
CASILTGSTDTQYF
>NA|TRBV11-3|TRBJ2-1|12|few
TGTGCCAGCAGCTTAACAGGACGTGAGCAGTTCTTC
CASSLTGREQFF
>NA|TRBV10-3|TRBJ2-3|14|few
TGTGCCATCAGTGATAGCCCGAACACAGATACGCAGTATTTT
CAISDSPNTDTQYF
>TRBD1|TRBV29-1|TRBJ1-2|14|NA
TGCAGCGGGGGGACAGGGGGCATGGACTATGGCTACACCTTC
CSGGTGGMDYGYTF
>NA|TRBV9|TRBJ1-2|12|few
TGTGCCAGCAGCGTAGCCGGGTATGGCTACACCTTC
CASSVAGYGYTF
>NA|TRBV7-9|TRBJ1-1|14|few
TGTGCCAGCTCACCTCAAGGGGGATCCACTGAAGCTTTCTTT
CASSPQGGSTEAFF
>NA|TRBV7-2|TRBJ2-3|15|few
TGTGCCAGCAGCTTAAGGCGGGGCAGCACAGATACGCAGTATTTT
CASSLRRGSTDTQYF
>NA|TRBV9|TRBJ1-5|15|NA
TGTGCCAGCAGCGCACAGGGCGATGGCAATCAGCCCCAGCATTTT
CASSAQGDGNQPQHF
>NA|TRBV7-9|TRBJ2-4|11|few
TGTGCCAGCAGCAACGAGAGTATTCAGTACTTC
CASSNESIQYF
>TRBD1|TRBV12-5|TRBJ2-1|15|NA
TGTGCTAGTGCCCCGGGACAGGGGGTTCGAAATGAGCAGTTCTTC
CASAPGQGVRNEQFF
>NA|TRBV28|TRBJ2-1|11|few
TGTGCCAGCAGTCCAACAGAAGAGCAGTTCTTC
CASSPTEEQFF
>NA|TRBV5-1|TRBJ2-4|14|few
TGCGCCAGCAGCTTGGATCCGGGAGCGAACATTCAGTACTTC
CASSLDPGANIQYF
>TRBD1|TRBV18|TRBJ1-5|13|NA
TGTGCCAGCACAAGACAGGGCAACGAGCCCCAGCATTTT
CASTRQGNEPQHF
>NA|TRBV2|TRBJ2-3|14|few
TGTGCCAGCAGCCTTAGCTTGGCGGGAGATACGCAGTATTTT
CASSLSLAGDTQYF
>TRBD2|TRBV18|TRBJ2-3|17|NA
TGTGCCAGCTCACCAGCCGGGACTAGCGGGAGTTCAGATACGCAGTATTTT
CASSPAGTSGSSDTQYF
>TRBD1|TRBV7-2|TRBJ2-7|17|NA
TGTGCCAGCAGCCCTCCCAGACAGGGCCCAAGCTCCTACGAGCAGTACTTC
CASSPPRQGPSSYEQYF
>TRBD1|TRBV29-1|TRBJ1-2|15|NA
TGCAGCGTAGTGGGACAGGGTAGAACTAACTATGGCTACACCTTC
CSVVGQGRTNYGYTF
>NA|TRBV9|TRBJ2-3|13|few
TGTGCCAGCAGAGATGGCAACACAGATACGCAGTATTTT
CASRDGNTDTQYF